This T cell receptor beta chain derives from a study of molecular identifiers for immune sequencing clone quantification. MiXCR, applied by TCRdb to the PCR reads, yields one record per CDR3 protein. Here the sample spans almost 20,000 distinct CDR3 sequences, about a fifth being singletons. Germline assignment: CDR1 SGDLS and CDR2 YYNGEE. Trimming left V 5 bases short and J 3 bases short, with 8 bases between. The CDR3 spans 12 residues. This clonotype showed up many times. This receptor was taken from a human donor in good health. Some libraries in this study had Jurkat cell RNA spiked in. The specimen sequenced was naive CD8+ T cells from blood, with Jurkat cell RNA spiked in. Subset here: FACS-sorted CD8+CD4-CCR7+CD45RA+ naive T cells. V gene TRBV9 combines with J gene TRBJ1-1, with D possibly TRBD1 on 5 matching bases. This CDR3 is CASRGRDTEAFF. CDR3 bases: TGTGCCAGCAGAGGCAGGGACACTGAAGCTTTCTTT.